This T cell receptor beta chain is from a study of blood T cell repertoires in COVID-19. Study-level information: Collection of acute and convalescent COVID-19 samples took place in the United States, Italy and Spain.

Using immunoSEQ multiplex PCR, the repertoire was profiled, and TCRdb retains in-frame clones only, with some absent. This sample has about 50,000 clones, with more than 80% found just once. CDR3 length: 16 amino acids. The V gene's germline CDR1 is MNHEY and CDR2 SMNVEV (reference sequence). Losses at the gene ends were 2 bases for V and 8 bases for J; bases not matched to a gene: 8. This clonotype was obtained from a human donor in a cohort sampled during active COVID-19. Sequenced: peripheral blood. This chain uses TRBV27 with TRBJ2-1, with 11 bases matching TRBD2. The CDR3 here is CASSLVASGGKDEQFF. The CDR3 nucleotides read TGTGCCAGCAGTTTAGTGGCTAGCGGGGGGAAAGATGAGCAGTTCTTC.